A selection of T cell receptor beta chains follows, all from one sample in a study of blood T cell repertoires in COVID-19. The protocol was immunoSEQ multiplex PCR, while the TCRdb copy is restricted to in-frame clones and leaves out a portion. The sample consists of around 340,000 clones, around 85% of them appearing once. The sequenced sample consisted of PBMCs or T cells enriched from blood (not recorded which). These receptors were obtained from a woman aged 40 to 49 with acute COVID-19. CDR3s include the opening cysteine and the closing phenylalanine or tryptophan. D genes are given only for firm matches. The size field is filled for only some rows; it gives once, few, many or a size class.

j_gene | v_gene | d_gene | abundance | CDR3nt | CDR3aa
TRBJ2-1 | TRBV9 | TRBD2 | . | TGTGCCAGCAGCGTGGGAGTGACTAGCGATATCAATGAGCAGTTCTTC | CASSVGVTSDINEQFF
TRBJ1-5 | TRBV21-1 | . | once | . | CASSVRCYSCNQPQHF
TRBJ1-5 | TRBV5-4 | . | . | TGTGCCAGCAGCCTCGGGGGGGAGGTAGCGGCCCAGCATTTT | CASSLGGEVAAQHF
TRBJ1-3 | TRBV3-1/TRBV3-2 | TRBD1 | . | TGTGCCAGCAGCCAACTAGACAGGGACTCTGGAAACACCATATATTTT | CASSQLDRDSGNTIYF
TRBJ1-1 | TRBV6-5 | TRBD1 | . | TGTGCCACCTTTAGGCACAGGGGAAACACTGAAGCTTTCTTT | CATFRHRGNTEAFF
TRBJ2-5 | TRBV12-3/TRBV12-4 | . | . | TGTGCCAGCAGGGCCCTGGGGGGAGAGACCCAGTACTTC | CASRALGGETQYF
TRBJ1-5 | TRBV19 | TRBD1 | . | TGTGCCACCCGGACAGGCCAAAGCAATCAGCCCCAGCATTTT | CATRTGQSNQPQHF
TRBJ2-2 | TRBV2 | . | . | TGTGCCAGCATTTGGGGAGGCGGGGAGCTGTTTTTT | CASIWGGGELFF
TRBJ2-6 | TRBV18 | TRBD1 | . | TGTGCCAGCTCACCACCGGGACAGGTTCCCTCTGGGGCCAACGTCCTGACTTTC | CASSPPGQVPSGANVLTF
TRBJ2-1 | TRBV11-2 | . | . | TGTGCCAGCAGCTTAGTGGTAGCGGCAGAGCAGTTCTTC | CASSLVVAAEQFF
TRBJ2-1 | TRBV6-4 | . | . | TGTGCCAGCAGATCGGACACCTCGTACAATGAGCAGTTCTTC | CASRSDTSYNEQFF
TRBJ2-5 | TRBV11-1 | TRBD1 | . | TGTGCCAGCAGCCAACAGGGGAAGATGGAGACCCAGTACTTC | CASSQQGKMETQYF
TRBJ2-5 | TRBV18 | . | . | TGTGCCAGCTCGAACAGGGTTTATGAGACCCAGTACTTC | CASSNRVYETQYF
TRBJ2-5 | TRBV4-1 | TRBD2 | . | TGCGCCAGCAGCCAAGACGGGCTAGCGGGACGGTACCAAGAGACCCAGTACTTC | CASSQDGLAGRYQETQYF
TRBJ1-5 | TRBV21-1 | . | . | TGTGCCAGCAGCAAAGAGTATAGTGTAAAGGGGGCGAAACATACTCAGCCCCAGCATTTT | CASSKEYSVKGAKHTQPQHF
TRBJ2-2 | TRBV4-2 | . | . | TGTGCCAGCAGCCAAGCTCAGGGGCGGAGAACCGGGGAGCTGTTTTTT | CASSQAQGRRTGELFF
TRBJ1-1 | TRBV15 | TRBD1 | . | TGTGCCACCAGCAGCCCGGGACAGCTGAACACTGAAGCTTTCTTT | CATSSPGQLNTEAFF
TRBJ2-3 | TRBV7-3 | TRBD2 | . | TGTGCCAGCAGCTTCCTAGCGGCCCCCACAGATACGCAGTATTTT | CASSFLAAPTDTQYF
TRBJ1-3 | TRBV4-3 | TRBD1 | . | TGCGCCAGCAGCCCATATACAGGGGGCTCTGGAAACACCATATATTTT | CASSPYTGGSGNTIYF
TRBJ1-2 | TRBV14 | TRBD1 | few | TGTGCCAGCAGCCCAACAGGGGGCTATGGCTACACCTTC | CASSPTGGYGYTF
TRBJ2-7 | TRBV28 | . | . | TGTGCCAGCAGTTTGTCAGGGGGGAGGTTGGGTTACGAGCAGTACTTC | CASSLSGGRLGYEQYF
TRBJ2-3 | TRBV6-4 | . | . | TGTGCCGGTATCAGTTCAGATACGCAGTATTTT | CAGISSDTQYF
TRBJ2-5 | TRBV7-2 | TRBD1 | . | TGTGCCAGCAGACCGGACAGGAGCCAAGAGACCCAGTACTTC | CASRPDRSQETQYF
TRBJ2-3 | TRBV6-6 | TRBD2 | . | TGTGCCAGCAGGACTAGCGGGTCATCAGATACGCAGTATTTT | CASRTSGSSDTQYF
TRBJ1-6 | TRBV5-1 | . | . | TGCGCCAGCAGCTTGGGCGGGGGCGCTTCACCCCTCCACTTT | CASSLGGGASPLHF
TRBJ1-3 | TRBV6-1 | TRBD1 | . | TGTGCCAGCAGGGAAGGACAGGGGTACACCATATATTTT | CASREGQGYTIYF
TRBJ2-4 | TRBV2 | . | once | TGTGCCAGCAGTACGGAGGTGGCCAAAAACATTCAGTACTTC | CASSTEVAKNIQYF
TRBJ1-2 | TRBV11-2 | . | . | TGTGCCAGGAAAGACAGACTGGGGGGCTACACCTTC | CARKDRLGGYTF
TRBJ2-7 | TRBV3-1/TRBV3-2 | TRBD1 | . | TGTGCCAGCAGCCAGGGACAGGGACCCTACGAGCAGTACTTC | CASSQGQGPYEQYF
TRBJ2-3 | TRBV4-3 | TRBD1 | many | TGCGCCAGCAGCCTAACAGGGGGGACAGATACGCAGTATTTT | CASSLTGGTDTQYF
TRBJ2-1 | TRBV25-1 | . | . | TGTGCCAGCAGCCCCCACAGGGGGGGTAACAATGAGCAGTTCTTC | CASSPHRGGNNEQFF
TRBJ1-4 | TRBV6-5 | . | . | TGTGCCAGCAGTTACCCGCGGGCATTAACTAATGAAAAACTGTTTTTT | CASSYPRALTNEKLFF
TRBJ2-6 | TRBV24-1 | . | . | TGTGCCACCAGTGATTCCGGGGGACGACAGGGACCTGGGGCCAACGTCCTGACTTTC | CATSDSGGRQGPGANVLTF
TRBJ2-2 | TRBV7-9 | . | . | TGTGCCAGCAGAACCCTCAGCGAATCGAACACCGGGGAGCTGTTTTTT | CASRTLSESNTGELFF
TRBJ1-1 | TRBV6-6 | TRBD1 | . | TGTGCCAGCTCCGACGGACAGGGCGGGAACACTGAAGCTTTCTTT | CASSDGQGGNTEAFF
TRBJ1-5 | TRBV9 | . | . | TGTGCCAGCAGCGACAGCCATAGCAATCAGCCCCAGCATTTT | CASSDSHSNQPQHF
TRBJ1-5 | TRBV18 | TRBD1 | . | TGTGCCAGCTCACGTTCCCGCTCGGGACAGGGGAATAGCAATCAGCCCCAGCATTTT | CASSRSRSGQGNSNQPQHF
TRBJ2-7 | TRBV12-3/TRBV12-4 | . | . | TGTGCCAGCAGTCATAAGAGCTCCTACGAGCAGTACTTC | CASSHKSSYEQYF
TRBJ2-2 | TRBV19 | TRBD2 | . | TGTGCCAGTAGTACCCTAGCGGGGGTATCCACCGGGGAGCTGTTTTTT | CASSTLAGVSTGELFF
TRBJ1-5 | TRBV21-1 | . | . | TGTGCCAGCAGCAAAGCCAAACAGGGGTCCAATCAGCCCCAGCATTTT | CASSKAKQGSNQPQHF
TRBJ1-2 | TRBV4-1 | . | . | TGCGCCAGCAGCCCAGGGGTCCCCTATGGCTACACCTTC | CASSPGVPYGYTF